This TCR beta chain is from a study of regulatory T cells in long-lasting Graves disease. Study-wide findings and caveats: Owing to a sample size that was small, accuracy may have been reduced.

CDR3 regions were amplified by Arm-PCR using iRepertoire HTBI primers to build TCR beta libraries. TCRdb redid the calling of the multiplex PCR reads with MiXCR, one entry per CDR3 protein. Among fewer than 400,000 distinct CDR3 sequences, less than 25% were seen once, and the ten largest hold roughly 20%. Germline V gene sequence: CDR1 SGHKS, CDR2 YYEKEE (reference sequence). CDR3 length: 15 amino acids. The V and J ends lost 6 bases and 2 bases, in that order; junction bases with no gene match: 7. The time point was: persistent/refractory GD, antithyroid drugs over 5 years with positive TRAb. Researchers made the TCR library from RNA that was extracted from PBMCs. This clonotype occurred many times. Its antigen remains unidentified.

V gene TRBV5-5 combines with J gene TRBJ2-7, with 11 bases matching TRBD1. This sample comprised peripheral blood mononuclear cells (PBMCs), obtained when the disease was refractory, from a patient treated with antithyroid drugs. The clonotype originates from a female donor with Graves disease. The CDR3 is CASTIGTGGTYEQYF. Written as DNA, the CDR3 is TGTGCCAGCACAATCGGGACAGGGGGGACCTACGAGCAGTACTTC.